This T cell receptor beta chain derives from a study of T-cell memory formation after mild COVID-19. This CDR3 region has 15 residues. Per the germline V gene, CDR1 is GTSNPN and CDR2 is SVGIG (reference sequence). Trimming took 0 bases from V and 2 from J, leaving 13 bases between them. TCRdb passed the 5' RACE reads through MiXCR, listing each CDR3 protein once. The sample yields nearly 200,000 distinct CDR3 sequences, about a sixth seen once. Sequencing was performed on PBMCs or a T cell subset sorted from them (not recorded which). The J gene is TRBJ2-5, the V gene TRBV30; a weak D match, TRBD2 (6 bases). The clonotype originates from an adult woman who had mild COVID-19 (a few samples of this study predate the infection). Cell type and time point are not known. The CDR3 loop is CAWSVGGHTQETQYF. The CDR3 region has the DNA TGTGCCTGGAGTGTGGGAGGTCACACACAAGAGACCCAGTACTTC.